Presented here are 27 T cell receptor beta chains from one specimen sequenced in a study of blood T cell repertoires in COVID-19. Repertoires were generated with immunoSEQ multiplex PCR, while TCRdb's copy carries only in-frame clones and drops some. This repertoire shows hundreds of thousands of clones, more than 75% found once; its top ten account for roughly 2%. What was sequenced was PBMCs or T cells enriched from blood (not recorded which). The receptors originated from a woman in her sixties in a cohort exposed to, infected with or recovered from COVID-19 (not recorded which).

V is TRBV5-6 and J is TRBJ1-5, with 9 bases lining up with TRBD1. Trimming removed 4 bases from V and 1 base from J; junction bases left unmatched: 9. The length of the CDR3 is 17 residues. Germline assignment: CDR1 SGHDT and CDR2 YYEEEE. CDR3 sequence reads: CASSITGGRVSNQPQHF. The CDR3 DNA follows: TGTGCCAGCAGCATTACAGGGGGCAGAGTGAGCAATCAGCCCCAGCATTTT.

The CDR3 DNA is TGCAGCGTTGTACTGCCCGCCACTGAAGCTTTCTTT. Protein: CSVVLPATEAFF. V and J are TRBV29-1 and TRBJ1-1; unclear D gene. This CDR3 spans 12 amino acids. Trimming pared 4 bases from V and 4 bases from J, leaving 10 bases between. Looked up from germline, CDR1 is SQVTM and CDR2 is ANQGSEA.

The V and J genes are TRBV24-1 and TRBJ2-1; TRBD2 matches at 13 bases. CDR1 is KGHDR and CDR2 is SFDVKD in the germline V gene. This CDR3 contains 17 residues. V trimming: 5 bases; J trimming: 4 bases; junction bases outside the gene matches: 7. The CDR3 region is CATSGTSGSTPYNEQFF. The CDR3 nucleotides are TGTGCCACCAGTGGGACTAGCGGGAGCACCCCTTACAATGAGCAGTTCTTC.

The chain is built from TRBV5-1 and TRBJ1-1; D call uncertain. Deletions cut 0 bases from V and 1 base from J, with 4 bases between. The CDR3 runs 13 residues. Germline loops: CDR1 SGHRS, CDR2 YFSETQ. The CDR3 sequence is CASSLEANTEAFF. The CDR3 nucleotides are TGCGCCAGCAGCTTGGAAGCGAACACTGAAGCTTTCTTT.

A single count supports this clone. V is TRBV27 and J is TRBJ2-6; 9 bases map to TRBD2. The CDR3 is made up of 18 amino acids. The trim removed 6 bases at V and 2 bases at J, leaving 11 bases unmatched. The germline V gene has CDR1 MNHEY and CDR2 SMNVEV (reference sequence). This CDR3 is CASSPPLRGGAGANVLTF. In DNA, the CDR3 is TGTGCCAGCAGCCCGCCTTTGCGGGGGGGCGCTGGGGCCAACGTCCTGACTTTC.

This chain's CDR3 is CASSDSIRGGLAGVRFF. CDR3 sequence (DNA): TGTGCCAGCAGTGACTCGATAAGGGGGGGACTAGCGGGAGTACGGTTCTTC. The J gene is TRBJ2-1, the V gene TRBV6-4, with TRBD2 matching 14 bases. Losses at the gene ends were 0 bases for V and 15 bases for J; bases not matched to a gene: 13. The CDR3 sequence is 17 residues long. The germline V gene encodes CDR1 MRHNA and CDR2 SNTAGT.

This clone was recorded only once. The CDR3 reads CASSQVRGTGNTIYF. CDR3 sequence (DNA): TGTGCCAGCAGCCAAGTTCGGGGTACTGGAAACACCATATATTTT. V is TRBV14 and J is TRBJ1-3, with D hard to call. This CDR3 is 15 amino acids long. The ends were cut back, 1 base at V and 2 bases at J, with 9 bases in the middle. From germline, CDR1 is SGHDN and CDR2 FVKESK. Variable domain in full (rest from reference TRBV14 and TRBJ1-3): EAGVTQFPSHSVIEKGQTVTLRCDPISGHDNLYWYRRVMGKEIKFLLHFVKESKQDESGMPNNRFLAERTGGTYSTLKVQPAELEDSGVYFCASSQVRGTGNTIYFGEGSWLTVV.

This rearrangement joins TRBV18 to TRBJ2-3, with TRBD1 as a possible D gene (7 bases). CDR1 is KGHSH and CDR2 is LQKENI in the germline V gene. Deletions cut 1 base from V and 2 bases from J, with 16 bases between. The CDR3 totals 17 residues. The CDR3 coding sequence is TGTGCCAGCTCACCACTCGGGGCAGGGGGACTCACAGATACGCAGTATTTT. Its translation: CASSPLGAGGLTDTQYF. Supplemented by reference TRBV18 and TRBJ2-3, the full variable domain reads NAGVMQNPRHLVRRRGQEARLRCSPMKGHSHVYWYRQLPEEGLKFMVYLQKENIIDESGMPKERFSAEFPKEGPSILRIQQVVRGDSAAYFCASSPLGAGGLTDTQYFGPGTRLTVL.

This chain links TRBV29-1 with TRBJ2-1; no definite D call. The V and J ends lost 4 bases and 5 bases respectively, with 3 bases between them. The CDR3 is 10 amino acids. The germline V gene has CDR1 SQVTM and CDR2 ANQGSEA. The CDR3 bases are TGCAGCGTTGGAGACAATGAGCAGTTCTTC. Translation: CSVGDNEQFF.

This chain joins TRBV10-2 and TRBJ2-3; TRBD2 matches 8 bases. The germline CDR1 and CDR2 sequences are WSHSY and SAAADI. The J segment lost 1 base and the V segment lost 6 bases, leaving 6 bases of the junction unmatched. This CDR3 has 15 residues. CDR3 DNA sequence: TGCGCCAGCAGCCCCCTGACTAGCGGCACAGATACGCAGTATTTT. This translates into CASSPLTSGTDTQYF.

In DNA, the CDR3 is TGTGCCAGCAGTTTCGGACAGGGGGTCACAGATACGCAGTATTTT. Residues: CASSFGQGVTDTQYF. This sequence joins TRBV11-3 and TRBJ2-3; 10 bases line up with TRBD1. Looked up from germline, CDR1 is SGHNT and CDR2 is YENEEA. The V segment lost 6 bases and the J segment 2 bases; nucleotides outside the gene matches: 5. The CDR3 sequence is 15 residues long. The full variable domain, in which reference TRBV11-3 and TRBJ2-3 provide the parts outside the CDR3, is EAGVVQSPRYKIIEKKQPVAFWCNPISGHNTLYWYLQNLGQGPELLIRYENEEAVDDSQLPKDRFSAERLKGVDSTLKIQPAELGDSAVYLCASSFGQGVTDTQYFGPGTRLTVL.

This clone was recorded only once. J is TRBJ2-3 and V is TRBV28, with 9 bases lining up with TRBD1. In germline, CDR1 is MDHEN, CDR2 SYDVKM. CDR3 length: 16 residues. Trimming took 1 base from V and 0 from J; bases not matched to a gene: 2. CDR3 in DNA: TGTGCCAGCAGTTTATACAGGGGGCTAAGCACAGATACGCAGTATTTT. It yields the protein CASSLYRGLSTDTQYF.

The chain recombines TRBV12-3 or TRBV12-4 with TRBJ1-1, with 7 bases identical to TRBD1. V was pared by 11 bases and J by 4 bases, with 10 bases of the junction left unmatched. The CDR3 sequence is 13 residues long. This CDR3 is CAVSFQGGTEAFF. The DNA of the CDR3 is TGTGCCGTATCGTTTCAGGGGGGCACTGAAGCTTTCTTT.

V and J are TRBV25-1 and TRBJ2-6, with D unclear. The CDR3 contains 15 residues. Germline lookup yields CDR1 MGHDK and CDR2 SYGVNS. V dropped 3 bases and J dropped 1 base, with 7 bases sitting between them. The CDR3 DNA follows: TGTGCCAGCAGTGACTCGTCTTCTGGGGCCAACGTCCTGACTTTC. Translating gives CASSDSSSGANVLTF.

V gene TRBV18 combines with J gene TRBJ1-4; 8 nucleotides match TRBD1. The germline CDR1 and CDR2 sequences are KGHSH and LQKENI. The CDR3 has 16 amino acids. V lost 4 bases to trimming and J lost 0 bases; unmatched junction nucleotides: 4. As DNA, the CDR3 is TGTGCCAGCTCACGGACAGGGACAACAACTAATGAAAAACTGTTTTTT. This encodes CASSRTGTTTNEKLFF.

The V gene is TRBV25-1, the J gene TRBJ1-2, with 9 positions matching TRBD1. This CDR3 region has 15 residues. Germline lookup yields CDR1 MGHDK and CDR2 SYGVNS. The V and J ends lost 6 bases and 3 bases, in that order; junction bases with no gene match: 8. The CDR3 here is CASRADRGSHYGYTF. The CDR3 coding sequence is TGTGCCAGCAGAGCAGACAGGGGGTCCCACTATGGCTACACCTTC.

Worth noting for this clone: The identical CDR3 is also encoded by other nucleotide sequences in the sample. The chain recombines TRBV5-1 with TRBJ2-2; no clear D. V lost 2 bases to trimming and J lost 3 bases, with 8 bases between them. The CDR3 has 14 residues. Germline CDR1 SGHRS, CDR2 YFSETQ. CDR3 residues: CASSFGGDTGELFF. In DNA, the CDR3 is TGCGCCAGCAGCTTCGGTGGAGACACCGGGGAGCTGTTTTTT. The variable domain in full, completed from reference TRBV5-1 and TRBJ2-2, reads KAGVTQTPRYLIKTRGQQVTLSCSPISGHRSVSWYQQTPGQGLQFLFEYFSETQRNKGNFPGRFSGRQFSNSRSEMNVSTLELGDSALYLCASSFGGDTGELFFGEGSRLTVL.

V usage is TRBV5-1 and J usage is TRBJ2-1, with no clear D. Germline V gene lookup returns CDR1 SGHRS and CDR2 YFSETQ. The V and J ends lost 1 base and 7 bases respectively, with 6 bases between them. The CDR3 is 12 amino acids. The CDR3: CASSLPENEQFF. The CDR3 region has the DNA TGCGCCAGCAGCTTGCCGGAGAATGAGCAGTTCTTC.

The rearrangement joins TRBV14 to TRBJ1-1, with D possibly matching TRBD1 (5 bases). Trimming removed 0 bases at V and 0 bases at J, with 14 bases between. This CDR3 region has 17 residues. CDR1 is SGHDN and CDR2 is FVKESK in the germline V gene. The CDR3 region has the DNA TGTGCCAGCAGCCAAGATCGGTTTGGGGGGATGAACACTGAAGCTTTCTTT. Its protein product is CASSQDRFGGMNTEAFF. The variable domain in full, completed from reference TRBV14 and TRBJ1-1, reads EAGVTQFPSHSVIEKGQTVTLRCDPISGHDNLYWYRRVMGKEIKFLLHFVKESKQDESGMPNNRFLAERTGGTYSTLKVQPAELEDSGVYFCASSQDRFGGMNTEAFFGQGTRLTVV.

The chain has TRBV30 and TRBJ1-2; TRBD1 agrees at 7 bases. The germline CDR1 and CDR2 sequences are GTSNPN and SVGIG (reference sequence). There are 15 residues in the CDR3. After removal of 4 bases from V and 2 bases from J, the junction contained 10 bases not matched to a gene. CDR3 sequence: CAWTVRRGRNYGYTF. The CDR3 DNA follows: TGTGCCTGGACCGTCAGAAGGGGGCGAAACTATGGCTACACCTTC.

V is TRBV7-9 and J is TRBJ2-2; a weak D match, TRBD2 (6 bases). The CDR3 is 15 residues long. V lost 4 bases and J lost 2, with 11 bases in between. CDR1 and CDR2 (germline): SEHNR, FQNEAQ (reference sequence). The CDR3 DNA sequence: TGTGCCAGCAGCTCTCCGGGAGTAAACACCGGGGAGCTGTTTTTT. The encoded protein is CASSSPGVNTGELFF.

The rearrangement links TRBV2 to TRBJ2-1, with TRBD2 identical over 10 bases. Trimming removed 6 bases from V and 8 bases from J; junction bases left unmatched: 7. Germline V gene sequence: CDR1 SNHLY, CDR2 FYNNEI. The CDR3 is 14 amino acids. The CDR3 is CASRAGGLPHEQFF. The CDR3 nucleotides read TGTGCCAGCAGAGCGGGAGGGCTCCCCCATGAGCAGTTCTTC. The full variable domain, its missing parts supplied by reference TRBV2 and TRBJ2-1, is EPEVTQTPSHQVTQMGQEVILRCVPISNHLYFYWYRQILGQKVEFLVSFYNNEISEKSEIFDDQFSVERPDGSNFTLKIRSTKLEDSAMYFCASRAGGLPHEQFFGPGTRLTVL.

The chain recombines TRBV6-2 or TRBV6-3 with TRBJ2-1; 11 nucleotides agree with TRBD1. Germline CDR1 is MNHEY and CDR2 is SVGEGT. V trimming: 5 bases; J trimming: 7 bases; junction bases outside the gene matches: 7. The length of the CDR3 is 15 residues. The CDR3 coding sequence is TGTGCCAGCAGTCGGACAGGGGGCGCGAGGAATGAGCAGTTCTTC. Translation: CASSRTGGARNEQFF.

In regard to this clone: In the same sample, other DNA sequences code for this CDR3. The chain carries TRBV4-1 and TRBJ1-1; no clear D gene. Germline assignment: CDR1 MGHRA and CDR2 YSYEKL. The CDR3 loop spans 14 amino acids. The V end was cut by 3 bases, the J end by 0 bases, with 8 bases between. The CDR3 DNA is TGCGCCAGCAGCCACCCCACTGTGAACACTGAAGCTTTCTTT. It encodes CASSHPTVNTEAFF.

The sample holds one count of this clone. The rearrangement links TRBV7-2 to TRBJ2-1; TRBD1 matches at 7 bases. The CDR3 runs 18 residues. Germline trimming cut 1 base from V and 8 bases from J; bases unmatched to any gene: 17. CDR1 and CDR2 (germline): SGHTA, FQGNSA. The CDR3 here is CASSLDRGALLLSDEQFF. CDR3 nucleotides: TGTGCCAGCAGCTTAGACAGGGGCGCGCTTCTTCTAAGTGATGAGCAGTTCTTC.

This rearrangement joins TRBV30 to TRBJ1-6, with D possibly matching TRBD1 (6 bases). Deletions cut 2 bases from V and 9 bases from J, with 14 bases between. CDR3 length equals 14 residues. The germline V gene encodes CDR1 GTSNPN and CDR2 SVGIG (reference sequence). CDR3 amino acids: CAWSTQGRGSPLHF. DNA for the CDR3: TGTGCCTGGAGTACACAGGGAAGGGGTTCACCCCTCCACTTT.

The rearrangement joins TRBV6-5 to TRBJ1-5, with D possibly matching TRBD1 (6 bases). The V and J ends lost 6 bases and 6 bases respectively, with 12 bases between them. Germline V lookup: CDR1 MNHEY, CDR2 SVGAGI. The CDR3 runs 13 residues. In nucleotides, the CDR3 is TGTGCCAGCAGGATGGGGGACATTCAGCCCCAGCATTTT. Protein sequence: CASRMGDIQPQHF.